A single T cell receptor (beta chain) is shown here with its context. This clone was seen just once. The specificity of this receptor is unknown. Within one base of it there is no much larger clone, and no base qualities were kept. The data stem from a study of blood T cell repertoires in COVID-19 (dated by TCRdb to 2018 to 2021). Context from the whole study: The collaborator samples originated in the United States, Italy and Spain and spanned the acute and convalescent phases of COVID-19. The material from the prospective study consisted of cDNA or gDNA derived from T cells, B-cell-depleted T cells, or PBMCs. The dataset comprised deeply sampled blood TCRbeta repertoires from subjects exposed to, actively infected with, or recovered from COVID-19. The repertoires were released in a freely available public database meant as a resource for research on the immune response to SARS-CoV-2. The samples were drawn from the first 160 participants of the ongoing ImmuneRACE study and from about 1,200 subjects provided by 6 global collaborators. Sample metadata almost always included a de-identified subject ID, COVID-19 status, age in years and sex. Where available, HLA class I and class II types were taken from metadata supplied by the sample provider and were not determined by assay-based typing. Findings and caveats that apply to the study as a whole: How much clinical and demographic metadata was included differed by source and by participant, and the metadata was provided uncurated.

TCRbeta CDR3 regions were amplified from genomic DNA using the immunoSEQ Assay, a bias-controlled multiplex PCR. Per the authors' processing: Within the assay, amplification of reference gene primers was used to estimate how many nucleated cells each sample contained. To quantify the absolute abundance of each unique TCRbeta CDR3 rearrangement, sequence reads were collapsed and filtered. Productive Simpson clonality was computed per sample as the square root of Simpson's diversity index over productive rearrangements. The clones in this table, taken by TCRdb from immuneACCESS, are in-frame only. Not every clone is retained; where verified, under half of the shortfall comes from an unresolved V gene, and the cause of the rest is unknown. The V and J calls and clone size were taken over from that table, and D and trimming were inferred from the DNA. A total of about 100,000 clones appear in this sample, 70% to 80% of them only once. The ten largest make up approximately 30% of the sample.

Each collaborating institution followed its own protocols to collect whole blood in K2EDTA tubes. Collaborator samples were shipped for TCRbeta analysis as frozen whole blood, isolated PBMCs, or DNA extracted from either sample type. Material: peripheral blood. The TCR was taken from a man between 70 and 80 years old with active or convalescent COVID-19.

The DNA sequence reads TGTGCCAGCAGCCCTACCGGACAGAGCTCTGGGGCCAACGTCCTGACTTTC. It codes for CASSPTGQSSGANVLTF. The V gene is TRBV7-3 and the J gene is TRBJ2-6; perhaps TRBD1 is the D gene, with 6 bases matching. The germline V gene provides CDR1 SGHTA and CDR2 FQGTGA. Reading from cysteine to phenylalanine, the CDR3 counts 17 amino acids. Only the CDR3 region is kept as DNA, spanning 51 bases read in frame from base 1. Relative to germline, V is 5 bases shorter and J is 0 bases shorter, with 14 bases between their ends.